The clone carrying this T cell receptor beta chain was seen a handful of times. Its antigen is undetermined. This CDR3 is 12 amino acids long. Germline CDR1 SQVTM, CDR2 ANQGSEA. Trimming removed 5 bases at V and 2 bases at J, with 10 bases between. A sample-barcoded 5' primer and a J-beta primer mix were used in a second PCR of about 7 to 11 cycles. TCRdb processed the 5' RACE reads anew with MiXCR; each CDR3 protein has one entry. The sample consists of about 1 million distinct CDR3 sequences, 45% of them appearing once. This entry belongs to a study of blood T cells in healthy people across ages. Study results and caveats: Those diversity estimates obtained from one million T cells were thought to be underestimates. Naive CD4+ cell counts and diversity both ran higher in long-lived than in aged donors. Per million T cells, TCR beta diversity dropped about linearly as age rose. CMV infection status of these donors was not known.

The chain is built from TRBV29-1 and TRBJ2-7; a weak D match, TRBD1 (6 bases). This receptor was obtained from an older woman in good health. Input material: blood. The CDR3 nucleotides are TGCAGCGTTAGGACAGCAGCCTACGAGCAGTACTTC. It translates to CSVRTAAYEQYF.